These T cell receptor beta chains were read from a single sample in a study of molecular identifiers for immune sequencing clone quantification. MiXCR, applied by TCRdb to the PCR reads, yields one record per CDR3 protein. The sample records about 36,000 distinct CDR3 sequences, under 20% being singletons. The sample taken for sequencing was naive CD8+ T cells from blood, with Jurkat cell RNA spiked in. The source is a human donor in good health. Some libraries in this study had Jurkat cell RNA spiked in. Both conserved end residues are part of each CDR3. D genes are given only for firm matches. Some rows have no size entry. The others give once, few or many, or a class for an expanded clone.

J | size | V | D | CDR3 | DNA
TRBJ2-5 | many | TRBV27 | . | CASSLFLGSETQYF | TGTGCCAGCAGTTTATTTTTGGGGTCTGAGACCCAGTACTTC
TRBJ2-7 | . | TRBV4-3 | . | CASSQARTGHQSGTYEQYF | TGCGCCAGCAGCCAAGCGAGGACGGGACACCAAAGCGGGACCTACGAGCAGTACTTC
TRBJ2-5 | . | TRBV5-6 | . | CASNLPGGPWEETQYF | TGTGCCAGCAACTTACCGGGTGGTCCCTGGGAAGAGACCCAGTACTTC
TRBJ2-3 | many | TRBV13 | TRBD2 | CASSEAGPTTDTQYF | TGTGCCAGCAGCGAAGCGGGACCGACCACAGATACGCAGTATTTT
TRBJ2-7 | many | TRBV12-3/TRBV12-4 | TRBD2 | CASSHLGGLAGVYF | TGTGCCAGCAGTCACCTAGGGGGGCTAGCGGGAGTGTACTTC
TRBJ2-7 | many | TRBV6-6 | TRBD2 | CASSYTPGSSGSSYEQYF | TGTGCCAGCAGTTACACCCCCGGCTCTAGCGGGAGTTCCTACGAGCAGTACTTC
TRBJ2-1 | many | TRBV4-3 | . | CASSQVLASSYNEQFF | TGCGCCAGCAGCCAAGTTCTGGCCAGCTCCTACAATGAGCAGTTCTTC
TRBJ2-5 | . | TRBV12-3/TRBV12-4 | . | CASSLTGLETQYF | TGTGCCAGCAGTTTGACAGGTTTGGAGACCCAGTACTTC
TRBJ2-3 | many | TRBV7-6 | . | CASSLSGADTQYF | TGTGCCAGCAGCTTGTCAGGCGCAGATACGCAGTATTTT
TRBJ1-4 | . | TRBV7-8 | . | CASSLGSGGNEKLFF | TGTGCCAGCAGCTTAGGTTCAGGCGGTAATGAAAAACTGTTTTTT
TRBJ2-5 | . | TRBV2 | TRBD1 | CASSPGTGPETQYF | TGTGCCAGCAGCCCCGGGACAGGTCCAGAGACCCAGTACTTC